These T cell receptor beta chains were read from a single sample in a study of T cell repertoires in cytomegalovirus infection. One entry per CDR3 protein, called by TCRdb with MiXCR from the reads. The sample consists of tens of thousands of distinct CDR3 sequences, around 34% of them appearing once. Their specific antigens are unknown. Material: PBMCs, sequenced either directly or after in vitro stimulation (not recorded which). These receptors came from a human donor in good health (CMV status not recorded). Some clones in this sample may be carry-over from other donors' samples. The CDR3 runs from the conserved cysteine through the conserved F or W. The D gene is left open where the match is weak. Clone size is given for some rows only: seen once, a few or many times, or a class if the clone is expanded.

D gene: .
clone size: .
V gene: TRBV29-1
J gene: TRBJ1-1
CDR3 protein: CSAQGPRVTEAFF
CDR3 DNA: TGCAGCGCTCAGGGGCCGAGGGTCACTGAAGCTTTCTTT

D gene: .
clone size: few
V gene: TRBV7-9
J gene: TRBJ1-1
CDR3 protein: CASSLPTEAFF
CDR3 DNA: TGTGCCAGCAGCTTACCAACTGAAGCTTTCTTT

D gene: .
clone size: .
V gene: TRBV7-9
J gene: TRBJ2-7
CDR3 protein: CASSSDPEPNYYEQYF
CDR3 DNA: TGTGCCAGCAGCTCGGACCCAGAACCAAATTACTACGAGCAGTACTTC

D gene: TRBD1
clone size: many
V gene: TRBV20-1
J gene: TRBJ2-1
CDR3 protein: CSATTGEQFF
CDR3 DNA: TGCAGTGCCACGACAGGGGAGCAGTTCTTC

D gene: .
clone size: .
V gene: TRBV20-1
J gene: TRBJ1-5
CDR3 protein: CSAKEGADQPQHF
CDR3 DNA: TGCAGTGCCAAAGAGGGAGCGGATCAGCCCCAGCATTTT

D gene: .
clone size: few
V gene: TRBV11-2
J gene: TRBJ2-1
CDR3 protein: CASSSPSNEQFF
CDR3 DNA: TGTGCCAGCAGCTCCCCATCCAATGAGCAGTTCTTC

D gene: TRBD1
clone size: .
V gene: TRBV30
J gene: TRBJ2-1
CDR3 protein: CAWTWDSSYNEQFF
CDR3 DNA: TGTGCCTGGACCTGGGACAGCTCCTACAATGAGCAGTTCTTC

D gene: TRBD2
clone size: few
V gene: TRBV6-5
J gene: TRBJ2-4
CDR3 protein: CASSRLAGGPGAKNIQYF
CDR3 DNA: TGTGCCAGCAGCAGACTAGCGGGAGGGCCCGGGGCCAAAAACATTCAGTACTTC

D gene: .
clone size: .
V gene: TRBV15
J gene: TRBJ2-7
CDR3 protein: CATSEDPWRVQHEQYF
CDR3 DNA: TGTGCCACCAGCGAGGACCCATGGAGGGTTCAGCACGAGCAGTACTTC

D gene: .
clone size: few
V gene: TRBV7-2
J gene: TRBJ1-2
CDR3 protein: CASSSQGYYGYTF
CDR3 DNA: TGTGCCAGCAGCTCACAGGGCTACTATGGCTACACCTTC

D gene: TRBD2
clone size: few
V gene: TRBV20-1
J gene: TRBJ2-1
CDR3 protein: CSARVESFSGGAYNEQFF
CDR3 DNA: TGCAGTGCTAGAGTCGAGTCCTTTAGCGGGGGAGCCTACAATGAGCAGTTCTTC

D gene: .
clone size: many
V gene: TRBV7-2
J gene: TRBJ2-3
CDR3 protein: CASSLERTSDTQYF
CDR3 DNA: TGTGCCAGCAGCCTCGAGCGGACCAGTGATACGCAGTATTTT

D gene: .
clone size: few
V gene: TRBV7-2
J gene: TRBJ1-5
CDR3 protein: CASSLRRAGRRSNQPQHF
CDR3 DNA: TGTGCCAGCAGTCTCCGACGGGCCGGACGTCGGAGCAATCAGCCCCAGCATTTT

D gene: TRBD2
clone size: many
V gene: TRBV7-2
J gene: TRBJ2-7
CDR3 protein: CASSLEAGGPWEQYF
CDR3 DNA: TGTGCCAGCAGCTTAGAGGCGGGAGGGCCGTGGGAGCAGTACTTC

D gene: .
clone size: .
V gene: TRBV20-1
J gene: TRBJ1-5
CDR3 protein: CSAGGRGGQPQHF
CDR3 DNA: TGCAGTGCTGGGGGCCGGGGGGGTCAGCCCCAGCATTTT

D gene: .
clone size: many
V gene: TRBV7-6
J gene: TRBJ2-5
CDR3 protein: CASSPPWGENQETQYF
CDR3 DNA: TGTGCCAGCAGCCCACCCTGGGGAGAGAACCAAGAGACCCAGTACTTC

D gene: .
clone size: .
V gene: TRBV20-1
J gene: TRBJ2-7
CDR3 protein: CSASRSHPYEQYF
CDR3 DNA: TGCAGTGCTTCCCGGTCCCATCCCTACGAGCAGTACTTC

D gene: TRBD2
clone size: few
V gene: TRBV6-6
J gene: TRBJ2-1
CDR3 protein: CASSLAGMGNEQFF
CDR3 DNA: TGTGCCAGCAGTCTAGCGGGAATGGGAAATGAGCAGTTCTTC

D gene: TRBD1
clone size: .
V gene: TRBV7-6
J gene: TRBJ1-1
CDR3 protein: CASSLTGTGNTEAFF
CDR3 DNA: TGTGCCAGCAGCTTAACCGGGACAGGGAACACTGAAGCTTTCTTT

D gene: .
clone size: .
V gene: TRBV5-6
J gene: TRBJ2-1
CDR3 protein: CASTTGHIYNEQFF
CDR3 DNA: TGTGCCAGCACCACCGGCCACATCTACAATGAGCAGTTCTTC

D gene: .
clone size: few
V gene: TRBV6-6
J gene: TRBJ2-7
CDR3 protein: CASNVGQSSYEQYF
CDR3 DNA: TGTGCCAGCAACGTCGGACAGAGCTCCTACGAGCAGTACTTC

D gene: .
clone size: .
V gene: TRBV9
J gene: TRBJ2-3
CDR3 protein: CASSATGTSTDTQYF
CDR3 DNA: TGTGCCAGCAGCGCCACAGGGACTAGCACAGATACGCAGTATTTT

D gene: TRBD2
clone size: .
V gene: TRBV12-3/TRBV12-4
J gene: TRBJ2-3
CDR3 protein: CASSLAKSGRYTDTQYF
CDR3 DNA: TGTGCCAGCAGTTTAGCTAAGAGCGGGAGGTACACAGATACGCAGTATTTT

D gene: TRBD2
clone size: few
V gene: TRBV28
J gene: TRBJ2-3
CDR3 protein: CASSPPGLAGGPTTDTQYF
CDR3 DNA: TGTGCCAGCAGTCCACCGGGACTAGCGGGGGGCCCAACGACAGATACGCAGTATTTT

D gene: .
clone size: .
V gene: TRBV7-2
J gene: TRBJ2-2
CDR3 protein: CASSLDFAGELFF
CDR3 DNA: TGTGCCAGCAGCTTAGATTTTGCCGGGGAGCTGTTTTTT

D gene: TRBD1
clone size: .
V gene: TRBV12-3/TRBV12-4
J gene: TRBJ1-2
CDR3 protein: CASSPGTGGDGYTF
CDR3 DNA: TGTGCCAGCAGCCCCGGGACAGGGGGCGATGGCTACACCTTC

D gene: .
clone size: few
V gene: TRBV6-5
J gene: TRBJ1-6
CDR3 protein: CASSYSDRLQSPLHF
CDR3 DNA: TGTGCCAGCAGTTACTCGGATCGCCTCCAATCACCCCTCCACTTT

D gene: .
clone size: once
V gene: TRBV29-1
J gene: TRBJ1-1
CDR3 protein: CSVERGLGDTEAFF
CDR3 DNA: TGCAGCGTTGAGAGAGGGCTCGGTGACACTGAAGCTTTCTTT

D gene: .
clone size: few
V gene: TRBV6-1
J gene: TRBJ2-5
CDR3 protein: CASSEASLGETQYF
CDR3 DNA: TGTGCCAGCAGTGAAGCCTCACTGGGGGAGACCCAGTACTTC

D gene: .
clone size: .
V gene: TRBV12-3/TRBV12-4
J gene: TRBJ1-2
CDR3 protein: CASSLGNYGYTF
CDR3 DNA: TGTGCCAGCAGTTTGGGTAACTATGGCTACACCTTC

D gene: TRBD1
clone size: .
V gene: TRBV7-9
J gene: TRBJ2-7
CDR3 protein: CASSSRDRGREQYF
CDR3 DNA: TGTGCCAGCAGCTCCCGGGACAGGGGGCGAGAGCAGTACTTC

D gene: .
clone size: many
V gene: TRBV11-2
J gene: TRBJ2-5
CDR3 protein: CASSLEGETQYF
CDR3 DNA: TGTGCCAGCAGCTTAGAGGGAGAGACCCAGTACTTC

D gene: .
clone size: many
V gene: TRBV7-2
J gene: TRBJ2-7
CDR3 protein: CASSLVAVTPSYEQYF
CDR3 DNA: TGTGCCAGCAGCTTAGTGGCTGTGACTCCCTCCTACGAGCAGTACTTC

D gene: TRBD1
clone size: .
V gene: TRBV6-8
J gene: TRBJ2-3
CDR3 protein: CASTVTGGTDTQYF
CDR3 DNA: TGTGCCAGCACCGTGACAGGGGGCACAGATACGCAGTATTTT

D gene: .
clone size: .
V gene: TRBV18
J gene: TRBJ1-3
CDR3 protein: CASSPGQSSGNTIYF
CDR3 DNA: TGTGCCAGCTCACCTGGACAGAGCTCTGGAAACACCATATATTTT

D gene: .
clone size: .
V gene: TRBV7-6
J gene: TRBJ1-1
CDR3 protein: CASSGGRLNTEAFF
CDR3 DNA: TGTGCCAGCAGCGGCGGACGGTTGAACACTGAAGCTTTCTTT

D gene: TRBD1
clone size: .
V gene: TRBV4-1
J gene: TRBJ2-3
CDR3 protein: CASSPRQGEDTQYF
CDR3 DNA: TGCGCCAGCAGCCCCCGACAGGGGGAAGATACGCAGTATTTT

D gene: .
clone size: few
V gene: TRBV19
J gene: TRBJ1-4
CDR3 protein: CASKHETPEKLFF
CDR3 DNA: TGTGCCAGTAAACACGAGACACCGGAAAAACTGTTTTTT

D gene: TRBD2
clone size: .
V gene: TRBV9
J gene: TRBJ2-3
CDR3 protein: CASSPRTASGTPDTQYF
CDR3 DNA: TGTGCCAGCAGCCCCCGGACCGCTAGCGGGACACCAGATACGCAGTATTTT

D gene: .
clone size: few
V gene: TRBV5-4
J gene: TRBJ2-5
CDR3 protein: CASRGGEQETQYF
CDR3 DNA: TGTGCCAGCCGAGGAGGGGAACAAGAGACCCAGTACTTC

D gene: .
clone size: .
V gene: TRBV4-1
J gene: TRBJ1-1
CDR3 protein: CASSHHGGNTEAFF
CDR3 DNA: TGCGCCAGCAGCCATCACGGGGGAAACACTGAAGCTTTCTTT

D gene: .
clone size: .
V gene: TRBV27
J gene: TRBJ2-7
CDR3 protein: CASSKREDYEQYF
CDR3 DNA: TGTGCCAGTTCCAAACGAGAAGACTACGAGCAGTACTTC

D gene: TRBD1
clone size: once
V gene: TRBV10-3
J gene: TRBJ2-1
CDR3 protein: CAIRESDRGNGNEQFF
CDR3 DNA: TGTGCCATCAGGGAATCGGACAGGGGGAATGGCAATGAGCAGTTCTTC

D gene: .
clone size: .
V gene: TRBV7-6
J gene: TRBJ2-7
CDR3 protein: CASGDRYEQYF
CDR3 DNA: TGTGCCAGCGGCGACCGATACGAGCAGTACTTC

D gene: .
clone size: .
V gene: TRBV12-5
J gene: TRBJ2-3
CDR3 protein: CASGYRTDDTQYF
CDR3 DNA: TGTGCTAGTGGTTATAGGACCGATGATACGCAGTATTTT

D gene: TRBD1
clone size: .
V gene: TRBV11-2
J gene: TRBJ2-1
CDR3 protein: CASSLIGWTRTGDEQFF
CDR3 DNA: TGTGCCAGCAGCTTAATTGGATGGACTAGGACAGGGGATGAGCAGTTCTTC

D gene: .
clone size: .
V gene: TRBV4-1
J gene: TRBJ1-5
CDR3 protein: CASSQEAQLGQPQHF
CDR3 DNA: TGCGCCAGCAGCCAAGAGGCACAGCTCGGTCAGCCCCAGCATTTT

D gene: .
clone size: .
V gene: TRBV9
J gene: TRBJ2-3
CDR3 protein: CASSVGWQAGDTQYF
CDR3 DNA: TGTGCCAGCAGCGTAGGTTGGCAGGCTGGAGATACGCAGTATTTT

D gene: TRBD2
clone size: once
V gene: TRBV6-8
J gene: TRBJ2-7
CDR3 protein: CASSLGTSGRRYEQYF
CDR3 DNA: TGTGCCAGCAGTCTAGGGACTAGCGGGAGGAGGTACGAGCAGTACTTC

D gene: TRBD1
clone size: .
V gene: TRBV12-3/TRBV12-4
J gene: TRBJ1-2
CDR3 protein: CASSEPGQGYGYTF
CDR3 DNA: TGTGCCAGCAGTGAGCCGGGACAGGGATATGGCTACACCTTC

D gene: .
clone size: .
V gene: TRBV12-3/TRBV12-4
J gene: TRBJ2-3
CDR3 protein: CASIKDRISTDTQYF
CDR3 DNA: TGTGCCAGCATCAAGGACAGAATTAGCACAGATACGCAGTATTTT

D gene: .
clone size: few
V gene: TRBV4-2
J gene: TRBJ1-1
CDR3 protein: CASSQDPGATNTEAFF
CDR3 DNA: TGTGCCAGCAGCCAAGACCCGGGGGCCACGAACACTGAAGCTTTCTTT

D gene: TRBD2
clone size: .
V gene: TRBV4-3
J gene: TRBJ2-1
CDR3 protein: CASSPQAASGGYNEQFF
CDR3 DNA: TGCGCCAGCAGCCCCCAAGCGGCTAGCGGGGGTTACAATGAGCAGTTCTTC

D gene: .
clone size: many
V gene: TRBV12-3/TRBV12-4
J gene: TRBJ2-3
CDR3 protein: CASSQQGTITDTQYF
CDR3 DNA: TGTGCCAGCAGCCAACAGGGAACTATTACAGATACGCAGTATTTT

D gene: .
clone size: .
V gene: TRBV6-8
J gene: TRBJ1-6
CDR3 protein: CASRALGLWNSPLHF
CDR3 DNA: TGTGCCAGCAGGGCGTTGGGATTATGGAATTCACCCCTCCACTTT